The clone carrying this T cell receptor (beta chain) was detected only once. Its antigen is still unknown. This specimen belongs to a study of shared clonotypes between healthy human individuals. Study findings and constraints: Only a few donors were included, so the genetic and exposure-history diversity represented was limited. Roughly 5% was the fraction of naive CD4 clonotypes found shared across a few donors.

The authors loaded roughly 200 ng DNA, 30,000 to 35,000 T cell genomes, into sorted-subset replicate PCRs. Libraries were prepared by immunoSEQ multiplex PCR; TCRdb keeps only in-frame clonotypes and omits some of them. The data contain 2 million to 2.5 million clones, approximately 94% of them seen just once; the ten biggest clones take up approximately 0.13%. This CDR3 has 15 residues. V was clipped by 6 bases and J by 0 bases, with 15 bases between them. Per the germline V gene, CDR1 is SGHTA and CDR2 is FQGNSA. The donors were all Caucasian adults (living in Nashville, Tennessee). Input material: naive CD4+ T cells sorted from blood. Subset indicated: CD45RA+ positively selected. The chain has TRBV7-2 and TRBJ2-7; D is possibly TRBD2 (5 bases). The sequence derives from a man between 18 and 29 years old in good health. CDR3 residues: CASREEVLSSYEQYF. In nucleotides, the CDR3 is TGTGCCAGCAGGGAGGAGGTCTTGTCCTCCTACGAGCAGTACTTC.